One and the same sample provided the 13 T cell receptor beta chains below, sequenced in a study of blood T cell repertoires in COVID-19. Assay used: immunoSEQ multiplex PCR; TCRdb lists only in-frame clones, some missing. Of under 400,000 clones listed, over 75% are singletons. Sequenced sample: peripheral blood. The receptor source for this set is a woman aged 25 to 45 with COVID-19, enrolled during active disease.

The J gene is TRBJ1-4, the V gene TRBV6-5; D ambiguous. This CDR3 comprises 15 residues. Looked up from germline, CDR1 is MNHEY and CDR2 is SVGAGI. V dropped 5 bases and J dropped 8 bases, with 18 bases sitting between them. The CDR3 spells CASSRSVRGNEKLFF. The DNA for the CDR3 is TGTGCCAGCAGTAGATCAGTTCGGGGTAACGAAAAACTGTTTTTT.

With regard to this clone: Other DNA sequences in the same sample also yield this CDR3. This chain connects TRBV6-2 or TRBV6-3 to TRBJ2-1, with TRBD2 as a possible D gene (5 bases). V was shortened by 3 bases and J by 6 bases, with 6 bases between the two germline ends. Germline CDR1 is MNHEY and CDR2 is SVGEGT. CDR3 size: 12 residues. In DNA form, the CDR3 reads TGTGCCAGCAGTTATCGGGGCAATGAGCAGTTCTTC. This gives the protein CASSYRGNEQFF.

The chain carries TRBV7-2 and TRBJ2-7; 7 nucleotides line up with TRBD2. In germline, CDR1 is SGHTA, CDR2 FQGNSA. V shed 5 bases, J shed 4 bases, and the junction held 11 bases outside the gene matches. This CDR3 contains 15 residues. The CDR3: CASSPSGRAFYEQYF. CDR3 nucleotide sequence: TGTGCCAGCAGCCCGAGTGGGAGGGCCTTTTACGAGCAGTACTTC.

The gene calls are TRBV13 and TRBJ2-5, with 11 bases lining up with TRBD1. Germline trimming cut 3 bases from V and 3 bases from J; bases unmatched to any gene: 3. The CDR3 contains 15 residues. In germline, CDR1 is PRHDT, CDR2 FYEKMQ (reference sequence). CDR3 DNA: TGTGCCAGCAGCTTGTGGGGACAGGGGGAAGAGACCCAGTACTTC. Protein sequence: CASSLWGQGEETQYF.

V gene TRBV28 combines with J gene TRBJ2-3; 8 nucleotides match TRBD2. Losses at the gene ends were 6 bases for V and 2 bases for J; bases not matched to a gene: 7. The CDR3 totals 15 residues. Germline CDR1 is MDHEN and CDR2 is SYDVKM. CDR3 amino acids: CASRATGLDTDTQYF. The CDR3, as DNA: TGTGCCAGCAGAGCCACGGGACTAGACACAGATACGCAGTATTTT.

The chain employs TRBV9 and TRBJ2-3; D not resolved. Germline V gives CDR1 SGDLS, CDR2 YYNGEE. There are 15 residues in the CDR3. V was cut by 0 bases and J by 1 base, with 9 bases left in between. For the CDR3, the DNA is TGTGCCAGCAGCGTAGGGAGATTGGGCACAGATACGCAGTATTTT. It specifies CASSVGRLGTDTQYF.

This clone was counted a single time. J is TRBJ2-3 and V is TRBV2; TRBD2 matches 11 bases. V shed 6 bases and J 3 bases; nucleotides not matched to a gene: 2. Germline CDR1 is SNHLY and CDR2 is FYNNEI. CDR3 length: 14 residues. Written as DNA, the CDR3 is TGTGCCAGCAGCTCTAGCGGGAGGACAGATACGCAGTATTTT. Encoded protein: CASSSSGRTDTQYF.

This clone was observed a single time. The chain combines TRBV11-3 with TRBJ2-1; TRBD1 might be the D (5 bases). From germline, CDR1 is SGHNT and CDR2 YENEEA. V was cut by 2 bases and J by 7 bases, with 9 bases left in between. This CDR3 is 13 amino acids long. The CDR3 bases are TGTGCCAGCAGCTTACAGGGTAAGAATGAGCAGTTCTTC. It specifies CASSLQGKNEQFF.

The V and J genes are TRBV3-1 (or the pseudogene TRBV3-2) and TRBJ1-1; 9 bases are a match to TRBD1. V dropped 4 bases and J dropped 3; count of bases not matched to a gene: 6. The germline CDR1 and CDR2 sequences are LGHDT and YNNKEL (reference sequence). CDR3 length: 15 residues. As DNA, the CDR3 is TGTGCCAGCAGCCCCCGGGACAGGGTGGACACTGAAGCTTTCTTT. The encoded protein is CASSPRDRVDTEAFF.

The chain carries TRBV2 and TRBJ2-1, with D unresolved. Germline V gives CDR1 SNHLY, CDR2 FYNNEI. Trimming cost V 3 bases and J 8 bases, with 11 bases left between them. The CDR3 sequence is 13 residues long. In DNA, the CDR3 is TGTGCCAGCAGTGACGAGGTTGTCGATGAGCAGTTCTTC. Translated, it gives CASSDEVVDEQFF.

The chain combines TRBV5-4 with TRBJ2-1; 13 nucleotides match TRBD2. Germline V gives CDR1 SGHNT, CDR2 YYREEE (reference sequence). V shed 1 base, J shed 8 bases, and the junction held 6 bases outside the gene matches. The CDR3 length is 16 residues. CDR3 amino acids: CASSLKLAGGMDEQFF. The CDR3, as DNA: TGTGCCAGCAGCTTGAAACTAGCGGGAGGGATGGATGAGCAGTTCTTC.

In its sample, this clone was seen once. The V gene is TRBV19, the J gene TRBJ2-7; 8 nucleotides agree with TRBD2. CDR3 size: 16 residues. V trimming: 4 bases; J trimming: 1 base; junction bases outside the gene matches: 9. Germline V gene lookup returns CDR1 LNHDA and CDR2 SQIVND (reference sequence). As DNA, the CDR3 is TGTGCCAGTAGTACCCATCGAGCGGGAGAGTCCTACGAGCAGTACTTC. Protein product: CASSTHRAGESYEQYF. The whole variable domain, filled in from reference TRBV19 and TRBJ2-7, reads DGGITQSPKYLFRKEGQNVTLSCEQNLNHDAMYWYRQDPGQGLRLIYYSQIVNDFQKGDIAEGYSVSREKKESFPLTVTSAQKNPTAFYLCASSTHRAGESYEQYFGPGTRLTVT.

The V call is TRBV7-2, the J call TRBJ1-1; D gene unclear. In germline, CDR1 is SGHTA, CDR2 FQGNSA. The length of the CDR3 is 14 residues. Trimming removed 4 bases from V and 3 bases from J, with 12 bases in between. DNA for the CDR3: TGTGCCAGCAGCTCGAAACCGGACTACACTGAAGCTTTCTTT. Encoded protein: CASSSKPDYTEAFF.